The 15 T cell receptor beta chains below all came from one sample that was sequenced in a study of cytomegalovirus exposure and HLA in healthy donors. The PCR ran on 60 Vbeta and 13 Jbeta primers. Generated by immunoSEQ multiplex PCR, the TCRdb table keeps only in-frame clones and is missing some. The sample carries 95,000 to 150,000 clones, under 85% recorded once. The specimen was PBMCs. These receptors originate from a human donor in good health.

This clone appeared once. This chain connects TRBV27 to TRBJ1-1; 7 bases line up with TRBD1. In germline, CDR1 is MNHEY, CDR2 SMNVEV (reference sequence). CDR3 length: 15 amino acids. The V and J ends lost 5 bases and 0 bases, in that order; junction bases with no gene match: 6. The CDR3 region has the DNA TGTGCCAGCAGTCCGTGGACAGGAATGAACACTGAAGCTTTCTTT. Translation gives CASSPWTGMNTEAFF.

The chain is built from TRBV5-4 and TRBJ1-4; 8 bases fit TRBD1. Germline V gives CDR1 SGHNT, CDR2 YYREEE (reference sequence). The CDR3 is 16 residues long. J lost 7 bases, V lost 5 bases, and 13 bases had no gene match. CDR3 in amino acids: CASRIMGAGGGEKLFF. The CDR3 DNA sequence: TGTGCCAGCAGGATCATGGGCGCAGGGGGCGGTGAAAAACTGTTTTTT.

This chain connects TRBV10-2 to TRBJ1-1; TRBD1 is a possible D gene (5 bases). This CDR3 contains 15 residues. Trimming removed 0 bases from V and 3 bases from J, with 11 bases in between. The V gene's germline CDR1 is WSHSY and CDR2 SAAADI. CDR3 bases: TGCGCCAGCAGTGAGTCGGGGGGTCTGTACACTGAAGCTTTCTTT. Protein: CASSESGGLYTEAFF.

The CDR3 nucleotides read TGTGCCTGGATTAACAAGAATTCCTACGAGCAGTACTTC. It is translated as CAWINKNSYEQYF. V and J are TRBV30 and TRBJ2-7; D call uncertain. The length of the CDR3 is 13 residues. V lost 4 bases to trimming and J lost 1 base, with 11 bases between them. Germline V gene data show CDR1 as GTSNPN and CDR2 as SVGIG (reference sequence).

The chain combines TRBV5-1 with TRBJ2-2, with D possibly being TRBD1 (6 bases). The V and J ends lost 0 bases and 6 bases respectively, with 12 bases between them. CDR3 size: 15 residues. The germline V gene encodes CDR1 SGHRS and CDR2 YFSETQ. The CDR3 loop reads CASSLEGGRAGELFF. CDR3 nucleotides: TGCGCCAGCAGCTTGGAAGGGGGAAGAGCCGGGGAGCTGTTTTTT.

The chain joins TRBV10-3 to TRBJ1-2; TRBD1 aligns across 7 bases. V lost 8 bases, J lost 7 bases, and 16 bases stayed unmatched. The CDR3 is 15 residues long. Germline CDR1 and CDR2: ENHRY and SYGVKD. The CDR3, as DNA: TGTGCCATCGGAAGAGTCGCGACAGGGACGTCTGGCTACACCTTC. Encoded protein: CAIGRVATGTSGYTF.

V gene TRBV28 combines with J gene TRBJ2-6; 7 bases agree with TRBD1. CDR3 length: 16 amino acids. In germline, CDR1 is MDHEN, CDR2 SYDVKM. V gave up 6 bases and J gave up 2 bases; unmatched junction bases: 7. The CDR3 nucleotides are TGTGCCAGCAGATTCAGGGGGAAACCTGGGGCCAACGTCCTGACTTTC. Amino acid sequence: CASRFRGKPGANVLTF.

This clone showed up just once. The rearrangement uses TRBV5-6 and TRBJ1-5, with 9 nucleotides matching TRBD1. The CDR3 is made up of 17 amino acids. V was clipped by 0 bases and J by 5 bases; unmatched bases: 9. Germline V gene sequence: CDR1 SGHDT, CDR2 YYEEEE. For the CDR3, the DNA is TGTGCCAGCAGCTTGGGACCTCAGACAGGGGGTCATCAGCCCCAGCATTTT. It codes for CASSLGPQTGGHQPQHF.

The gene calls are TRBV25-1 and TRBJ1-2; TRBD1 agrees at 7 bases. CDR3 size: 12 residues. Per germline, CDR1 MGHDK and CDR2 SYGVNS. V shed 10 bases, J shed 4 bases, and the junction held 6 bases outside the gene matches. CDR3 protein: CATTTGTYGYTF. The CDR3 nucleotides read TGTGCCACCACGACAGGGACCTATGGCTACACCTTC.

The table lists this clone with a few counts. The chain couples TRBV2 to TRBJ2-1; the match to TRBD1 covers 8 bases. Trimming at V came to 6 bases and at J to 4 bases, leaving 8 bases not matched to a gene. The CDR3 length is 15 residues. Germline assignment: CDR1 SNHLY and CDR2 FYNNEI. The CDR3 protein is CASRTGQGNYNEQFF. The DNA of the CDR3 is TGTGCCAGCAGGACCGGACAGGGAAATTACAATGAGCAGTTCTTC.

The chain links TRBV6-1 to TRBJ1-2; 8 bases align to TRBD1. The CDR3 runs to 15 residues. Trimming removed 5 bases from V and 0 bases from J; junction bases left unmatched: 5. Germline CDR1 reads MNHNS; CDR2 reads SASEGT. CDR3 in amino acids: CASSIGTGANYGYTF. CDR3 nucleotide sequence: TGTGCCAGCAGTATCGGGACAGGCGCTAACTATGGCTACACCTTC.

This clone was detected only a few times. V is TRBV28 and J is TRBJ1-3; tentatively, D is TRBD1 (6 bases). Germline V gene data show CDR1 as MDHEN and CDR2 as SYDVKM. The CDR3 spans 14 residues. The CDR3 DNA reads TGTGCTGCCACCACAGGGTTCCCTGGAAACACCATATATTTT. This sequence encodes CAATTGFPGNTIYF.

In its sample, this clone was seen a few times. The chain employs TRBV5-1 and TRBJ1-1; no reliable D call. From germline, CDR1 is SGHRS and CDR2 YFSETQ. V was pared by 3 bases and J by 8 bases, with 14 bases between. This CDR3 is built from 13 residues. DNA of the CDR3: TGCGCCAGCAGCTCCGGGGTTACACCGGAAGCTTTCTTT. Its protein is CASSSGVTPEAFF.

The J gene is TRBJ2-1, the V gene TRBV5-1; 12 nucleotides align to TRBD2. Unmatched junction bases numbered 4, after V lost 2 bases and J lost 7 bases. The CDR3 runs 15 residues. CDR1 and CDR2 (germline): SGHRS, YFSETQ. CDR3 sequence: CASSFAGTSGNEQFF. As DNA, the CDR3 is TGCGCCAGCAGCTTTGCTGGGACTAGCGGGAATGAGCAGTTCTTC.

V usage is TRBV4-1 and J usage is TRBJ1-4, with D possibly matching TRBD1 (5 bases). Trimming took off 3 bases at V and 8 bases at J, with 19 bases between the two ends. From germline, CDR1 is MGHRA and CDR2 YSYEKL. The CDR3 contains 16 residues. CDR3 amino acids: CASSQPKQAGGEKLFF. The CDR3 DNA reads TGCGCCAGCAGCCAGCCCAAACAGGCCGGTGGGGAAAAACTGTTTTTT.